This T cell receptor beta chain was sequenced in a study of neurological immune-mediated disorders. Study in general: Multiple sclerosis patients (n ≈ 34) included 31 with relapsing-remitting and 3 with secondary progressive disease.

Germline V CDR1 and CDR2: SGDLS, YYNGEE. The V end was cut by 4 bases, the J end by 5 bases, with 15 bases between. The CDR3 covers 14 residues. The sample holds many counts of this clonotype. Its antigen is as yet unknown. TCRdb redid the calling of the 5' RACE reads with MiXCR, one entry per CDR3 protein. Of some 83,000 distinct CDR3 sequences listed, 2.5% to 3% were seen once; the top ten hold 1.1%. Study-wide results and caveats: No link was found between any clinical or MRI feature and the multiple sclerosis repertoire cluster. Because no CDR3 amino acid sequences were shared across subjects by expanded clones, private repertoires were suggested in all groups.

The genes are TRBV9 and TRBJ2-5; unclear D gene. This TCR derives from a woman in her thirties with multiple sclerosis. Specimen: PBMCs. CDR3 in amino acids: CASSTSPALETQYF. The CDR3 DNA sequence: TGTGCCAGCAGCACGAGCCCGGCTCTGGAGACCCAGTACTTC.